Presented here are 5 T cell receptor beta chains from one specimen sequenced in a study of shared clonotypes between healthy human individuals. Produced via immunoSEQ multiplex PCR; TCRdb's table is partial and in-frame only. In the table there are about a million clones, 65% to 80% of which are singletons. Sequenced: memory CD4+ T cells sorted from blood. Regarding subset: CD45RA-negative fraction. All receptors come from a man aged 18-30 years in good health.

CDR3 sequence (DNA): TGTGCCAGCAGGCTACCTAGCACAGATACGCAGTATTTT. It yields the protein CASRLPSTDTQYF. The rearrangement uses TRBV6-1 and TRBJ2-3, with D unclear. V was shortened by 6 bases and J by 0 bases, with 7 bases between the two germline ends. Germline lookup yields CDR1 MNHNS and CDR2 SASEGT. There are 13 residues in the CDR3.

This rearrangement joins TRBV7-8 to TRBJ2-7, with 7 nucleotides matching TRBD1. The CDR3 covers 14 residues. Germline CDR1 reads SGHVS; CDR2 reads FQNEAQ. V trimming: 3 bases; J trimming: 0 bases; junction bases outside the gene matches: 2. CDR3 amino acids: CASSFTGVSYEQYF. The CDR3 nucleotides read TGTGCCAGCAGCTTTACAGGGGTCTCCTACGAGCAGTACTTC. The variable domain in full, with the rest retrieved from reference TRBV7-8 and TRBJ2-7, is GAGVSQSPRYKVAKRGQDVALRCDPISGHVSLFWYQQALGQGPEFLTYFQNEAQLDKSGLPSDRFFAERPEGSVSTLKIQRTQQEDSAVYLCASSFTGVSYEQYFGPGTRLTVT.

Here the CDR3 reads CASSYTGYTGELFF. The CDR3 DNA reads TGTGCCAGCAGTTATACCGGATACACCGGGGAGCTGTTTTTT. The chain joins TRBV6-6 to TRBJ2-2; D uncertain. The CDR3 has 14 residues. The V end was cut by 3 bases, the J end by 3 bases, with 8 bases between. Germline V lookup: CDR1 MNHNY, CDR2 SVGAGI (reference sequence).

J is TRBJ2-5 and V is TRBV15, with 7 nucleotides matching TRBD2. The CDR3 extends over 15 amino acids. The J segment lost 5 bases and the V segment lost 3 bases, leaving 9 bases of the junction unmatched. Looked up from germline, CDR1 is LNHNV and CDR2 is YYDKDF (reference sequence). The CDR3 loop is CATSSSWGGGETQYF. As DNA, the CDR3 is TGTGCCACCAGCAGTTCCTGGGGGGGAGGGGAGACCCAGTACTTC.

The gene calls are TRBV2 and TRBJ2-4; weak D call: TRBD2 (5 bases). The CDR3 is 14 residues long. Trimming removed 7 bases from V and 2 bases from J, with 12 bases in between. The germline gives CDR1 SNHLY, CDR2 FYNNEI. In DNA form, the CDR3 reads TGTGCCAGCACTGGCGAGGGCTCCAAAAACATTCAGTACTTC. This codes for CASTGEGSKNIQYF.